Each of the 5 T cell receptor beta chains below was sequenced from the same sample in a study of T cells in Graves' hyperthyroidism and ophthalmopathy. From RNA transcripts, TCR beta CDR3 regions were amplified. In the first-round RT-PCR of the TCR CDR3, the HTBI primer set was used. TCRdb ran MiXCR on the multiplex PCR reads and lists one entry per CDR3 protein. This table holds fewer than 450,000 distinct CDR3 sequences, about 17% found once. The sample comprised blood. These receptors were obtained from a woman aged 25 to 45 with Graves' hyperthyroidism that later progressed to Graves' ophthalmopathy.

This clonotype has a count of ten or more. The rearrangement joins TRBV4-1 to TRBJ1-1, with D perhaps matching TRBD1 (5 bases). Germline CDR1 and CDR2: MGHRA and YSYEKL. V was cut by 0 bases and J by 1 base, with 9 bases left in between. This CDR3 has 15 residues. The CDR3 here is CASSQDLGGNTEAFF. The CDR3 region has the DNA TGCGCCAGCAGCCAAGATCTTGGGGGGAACACTGAAGCTTTCTTT.

This clonotype has a count of ten or more. This rearrangement joins TRBV4-1 to TRBJ1-1; perhaps TRBD1 as D (5 bases). V was cut by 0 bases and J by 3 bases, with 11 bases left in between. Germline V gives CDR1 MGHRA, CDR2 YSYEKL. The CDR3 covers 15 residues. CDR3 coding DNA: TGCGCCAGCAGCCAAGATGAAGGGGCTTACACTGAAGCTTTCTTT. Translated, it gives CASSQDEGAYTEAFF.

This clonotype was seen ten or more times. The rearrangement joins TRBV28 to TRBJ2-3; D is possibly TRBD1 or TRBD2 (5 bases each). The V and J ends lost 5 bases and 0 bases respectively, with 24 bases between them. The CDR3 covers 19 residues. The V gene's germline CDR1 is MDHEN and CDR2 SYDVKM. CDR3 nucleotide sequence: TGTGCCAGCAGTCCTGGGGACCTAGATATAATTCCTAGCACAGATACGCAGTATTTT. Translation gives CASSPGDLDIIPSTDTQYF.

This clonotype turned up a few times. J is TRBJ2-7 and V is TRBV7-2, with 13 bases aligning to TRBD2. Germline CDR1 SGHTA, CDR2 FQGNSA. There are 16 residues in the CDR3. J lost 4 bases, V lost 2 bases, and 5 bases had no gene match. This CDR3 reads CASSLWLTSGGYEQYF. The CDR3 region has the DNA TGTGCCAGCAGCTTATGGTTGACTAGCGGGGGGTACGAGCAGTACTTC.

This clonotype was detected many times. The V and J genes are TRBV20-1 and TRBJ1-1, with D perhaps matching TRBD1 (6 bases). The length of the CDR3 is 15 residues. Looked up from germline, CDR1 is DFQATT and CDR2 is SNEGSKA (reference sequence). Trimming shortened V by 6 bases and J by 1 base, and 18 bases separated the two germline ends. CDR3 bases: TGCAGTGCCTTATCGACCCAGGGGTGGAACACTGAAGCTTTCTTT. Protein: CSALSTQGWNTEAFF.